Below are 3 T cell receptor beta chains sequenced from a single sample in a study of blood T cell repertoires in COVID-19. Data came from immunoSEQ multiplex PCR; TCRdb stores just in-frame clones and leaves some out. The data show about 160,000 clones, roughly 85% seen once. The sequenced material came from peripheral blood. These TCRs come from a man aged 40-50 years with acute or convalescent COVID-19.

J is TRBJ1-4 and V is TRBV4-2; a weak D match, TRBD1 (5 bases). V was clipped by 2 bases and J by 0 bases, with 16 bases between them. Germline loops: CDR1 LGHNA, CDR2 YNFKEQ. The length of the CDR3 is 18 residues. CDR3 sequence: CASSQNRGGMATNEKLFF. CDR3 sequence (DNA): TGTGCCAGCAGCCAAAACCGCGGGGGTATGGCAACTAATGAAAAACTGTTTTTT.

The rearrangement joins TRBV28 to TRBJ1-1, with D uncertain. The CDR3 totals 13 residues. V was shortened by 4 bases and J by 0 bases, with 6 bases between the two germline ends. Germline CDR1 reads MDHEN; CDR2 reads SYDVKM. The CDR3 sequence is CASSSELNTEAFF. CDR3 DNA: TGTGCCAGCAGTTCAGAACTGAACACTGAAGCTTTCTTT.

The DNA of the CDR3 is TGTGCCTGGATAAATTACAGTGGCTACACCTTC. This sequence encodes CAWINYSGYTF. The V call is TRBV30, the J call TRBJ1-2; unclear D gene. CDR1 is GTSNPN, CDR2 SVGIG, per germline (reference sequence). The CDR3 runs 11 residues. V was clipped by 4 bases and J by 7 bases, with 10 bases between them.